Listed below are T cell receptor beta chains from one sample, sequenced in a study of T-cell memory formation after mild COVID-19. Via MiXCR, TCRdb re-called the 5' RACE reads, giving one row per CDR3 protein. The table lists under 350,000 distinct CDR3 sequences, 15% to 20% of them singletons. Input material: PBMCs or a T cell subset sorted from them (not recorded which). Receptor source: a man in his late teens or twenties who had mild COVID-19 (a few samples of this study predate the infection). Cell type and time point are not known. CDR3s include the opening cysteine and the closing phenylalanine or tryptophan. The order of the fields is J gene, V gene, D gene, clone size, CDR3 protein, CDR3 DNA. A D gene is named only where the DNA matches it firmly. Expanded clones are given a class, and other clones once, few, many or no size at all.

TRBJ2-3,TRBV9,.,.,CASSVGFAYTDTQYF,TGTGCCAGCAGCGTAGGGTTCGCCTACACAGATACGCAGTATTTT
TRBJ1-6,TRBV2,.,few,CASNRQESVSPLHF,TGTGCCAGCAATAGACAGGAGAGCGTTTCACCCCTCCACTTT
TRBJ2-2,TRBV6-2/TRBV6-3,TRBD1,few,CASSYGQGLGGELFF,TGTGCCAGCAGTTACGGACAGGGTCTTGGCGGGGAGCTGTTTTTT
TRBJ2-7,TRBV6-6,.,.,CASSYPTGTAGAEQYF,TGTGCCAGCAGTTACCCTACCGGGACAGCGGGGGCCGAGCAGTACTTC
TRBJ1-5,TRBV2,TRBD1,.,CASSGQGGINQPQHF,TGTGCCAGCAGCGGACAGGGGGGCATCAATCAGCCCCAGCATTTT
TRBJ2-5,TRBV5-1,.,.,CASSPLGRRDTGRETQYF,TGCGCCAGCAGCCCCCTAGGCCGGAGGGACACGGGGAGAGAGACCCAGTACTTC
TRBJ2-3,TRBV5-1,.,once,CASGELAKDTQYF,TGCGCCAGCGGGGAGCTGGCTAAAGATACGCAGTATTTT
TRBJ2-5,TRBV5-1,.,.,CASSLAVPETQYF,TGCGCCAGCAGCTTGGCGGTCCCTGAGACCCAGTACTTC
TRBJ1-2,TRBV27,TRBD1,few,CASRLTGASGYTF,TGTGCCAGCAGACTCACAGGGGCGAGTGGCTACACCTTC
TRBJ2-2,TRBV29-1,.,.,CSVEGPTGGNTGELFF,TGCAGCGTGGAAGGACCTACGGGGGGCAACACCGGGGAGCTGTTTTTT
TRBJ2-5,TRBV24-1,.,many,CATSERRDQETQYF,TGTGCCACCAGTGAAAGAAGAGACCAAGAGACCCAGTACTTC
TRBJ2-1,TRBV5-5,TRBD2,few,CASSLQWTSGGHNEQFF,TGTGCCAGCAGCCTCCAATGGACTAGCGGGGGGCACAATGAGCAGTTCTTC
TRBJ1-1,TRBV5-1,.,.,CASTLEGSSTEAFF,TGCGCCAGCACCCTAGAGGGGTCCAGCACTGAAGCTTTCTTT
TRBJ2-1,TRBV7-2,.,many,CASSFRRGPEQFF,TGTGCCAGCAGCTTTCGGCGGGGTCCTGAGCAGTTCTTC
TRBJ1-5,TRBV2,TRBD1,many,CASSPGQVSNQPQHF,TGTGCCAGCAGTCCTGGACAGGTTAGCAATCAGCCCCAGCATTTT
TRBJ1-5,TRBV4-2,.,few,CASSQKTATTVNQPQHF,TGTGCCAGCAGCCAAAAGACAGCTACTACCGTTAATCAGCCCCAGCATTTT
TRBJ1-2,TRBV10-3,.,.,CAIMRDGTNYGYTF,TGTGCCATCATGAGGGACGGCACTAACTATGGCTACACCTTC
TRBJ2-5,TRBV20-1,.,.,CSARVVQVTQYF,TGCAGTGCTAGAGTGGTCCAAGTGACCCAGTACTTC
TRBJ1-5,TRBV5-1,TRBD1,few,CASSDGTGGRRGAQHF,TGCGCCAGCAGCGACGGGACAGGCGGTCGAAGGGGGGCCCAGCATTTT
TRBJ2-7,TRBV7-9,.,.,CASSLSRRGSYEQYF,TGTGCCAGCAGCTTAAGCCGTCGGGGCTCCTACGAGCAGTACTTC
TRBJ2-4,TRBV7-2,.,many,CASSLASQEAKNIQYF,TGTGCCAGCAGCTTAGCGTCACAGGAGGCCAAAAACATTCAGTACTTC
TRBJ2-7,TRBV5-1,TRBD1,.,CASSLGMTGGNEQYF,TGCGCCAGCAGCTTGGGGATGACAGGGGGCAACGAGCAGTACTTC
TRBJ2-7,TRBV18,.,.,CASSTGSNYEQYF,TGTGCCAGCTCCACCGGCAGCAACTACGAGCAGTACTTC
TRBJ1-2,TRBV6-2/TRBV6-3,.,few,CASSPSPNGYGYTF,TGTGCCAGCAGCCCCTCTCCAAACGGCTATGGCTACACCTTC
TRBJ2-2,TRBV5-1,.,many,CASSFLQLNTGELFF,TGCGCCAGCAGCTTTCTACAGTTGAACACCGGGGAGCTGTTTTTT